The source of this T cell receptor (beta chain) is a study of cytomegalovirus exposure and HLA in healthy donors. Study conclusions and caveats: Prior analysis indicated that the majority of TCR beta V segments exhibited productivity approximately 87% or approximately 30% of the time. Follow-up analysis later connected one missense variant in DCLRE1C with trimming of TCR beta V- and J-genes.

To note about this clone: Its target is unknown.

The CDR3 runs to 18 residues. The trim removed 7 bases at V and 8 bases at J, leaving 22 bases unmatched. Germline loops: CDR1 MNHEY, CDR2 SMNVEV (reference sequence). With 60 Vbeta and 13 Jbeta primers, the PCR was carried out. Some clones are missing from TCRdb's copy, which holds only in-frame ones; the method was immunoSEQ multiplex PCR. This table has over 100,000 clones, around 79% appearing once. The TCR sequence derives from a woman between 40 and 55 years old in good health and CMV-seropositive. Sequencing was performed on PBMCs. The rearrangement uses TRBV27 and TRBJ1-4; 7 nucleotides agree with TRBD1. The CDR3 DNA follows: TGTGCCAGCAAGGGAAGCGGCCCTAAAGGGGGCGCGTGGGAAAAACTGTTTTTT. Its protein is CASKGSGPKGGAWEKLFF. The whole variable domain, remainder taken from reference TRBV27 and TRBJ1-4, is EAQVTQNPRYLITVTGKKLTVTCSQNMNHEYMSWYRQDPGLGLRQIYYSMNVEVTDKGDVPEGYKVSRKEKRNFPLILESPSPNQTSLYFCASKGSGPKGGAWEKLFFGSGTQLSVL.